This TCR beta chain came from a study of T-cell reconstitution after alpha-beta-depleted transplantation in children. Study-level results: Fresh T-cell production supplied most of the T-cell counts and diversity seen one year after transplant. High day-60 TCRbeta diversity in some patients came from surviving recipient T cells and thymic progenitors. At around two months after transplant, the alpha-beta T cells were reportedly derived from several hundred expanded clones that came from non-depleted graft cells.

Only a few counts were recorded for this clonotype. Its matching antigen is unknown. The CDR3 is 14 residues long. The ends were cut back, 3 bases at V and 4 bases at J, with 12 bases in the middle. In germline, CDR1 is MNHNS, CDR2 SASEGT. Unique molecular identifiers were incorporated into the prepared TCRbeta library. One entry per CDR3 protein results from TCRdb running MiXCR on the PCR reads. The table lists about 220,000 distinct CDR3 sequences, approximately 15% of them singletons. The TCR sequence derives from a male patient aged 2-10 years who had a stem cell transplant for acute lymphoblastic leukemia, so the T cells may come from the graft donor. The sequencing here drew on PBMCs, mostly from graft donor cells, taken 360 days after TCRalphabeta/CD19-depleted stem cell transplant. The J gene is TRBJ1-2, the V gene TRBV6-1, with D perhaps matching TRBD1 (5 bases). The DNA of the CDR3 is TGTGCCAGCAGTGATGCCCCAGGGATCTATGGCTACACCTTC. The encoded protein is CASSDAPGIYGYTF.